Sequencing of this TCR beta chain was carried out in a study of shared clonotypes between healthy human individuals (dated by TCRdb to about 2020). Regarding the research as a whole: A few men and a couple of women, aged 18 to 49 years, made up the cohort. Per donor, three plates each were used for CD4 naive and CD4 memory, two for CD8 naive, and one for CD8 memory. Blood TCR repertoires of five healthy adults were deeply sequenced to estimate repertoire size and the extent of clonotype sharing between individuals. To increase sequencing depth and limit assay-specific biases, different laboratories used diverse techniques to prepare libraries and sequence TCR repertoires. Each donor's leukapheresis produced roughly between roughly 0.85 and 9.5 billion PBMCs. Paper-wide results and their limitations: Even with the large sequencing depth, rarefaction of the sorted-subset datasets indicated that sequencing was incomplete. Estimated clonotype richness was generally larger for naive than for memory subsets. Because the study included only a small number of donors, the genetic and exposure-history diversity represented was limited. Sampling was limited to blood, and TCR repertoires in tissue likely differ from TCR repertoires in blood. Based on pairwise subsampling, the degree of clonotype sharing among donors was expected to be affected by sequencing depth. Higher generation probabilities were observed for clonotypes shared by all four sorted-subset donors than for non-shared clonotypes. When a handful of donors were compared, the shared fraction of clonotypes was roughly 4.8% for naive CD4, roughly 3.4% for naive CD8, 2.3% for memory CD4, and 0.3% to 0.5% for memory CD8.

In the case of this clone: The antigen it binds to is not known. No base quality information exists; no much larger clone differs at one position.

Using the deep immunoSEQ assay, TCR CDR3 regions were amplified from genomic DNA by multiplex PCR. Genomic DNA extracted from each cell subset was distributed evenly over all wells of several immunoSEQ 96-well plates, and each plate served as one replicate. Each replicate PCR for sorted subsets received around 200 ng genomic DNA, equal to about 30,000 T cell genomes. Purified libraries were measured with a Qubit 3.0 fluorometer, size-checked on a Bioanalyzer 2100, and measured again with the KAPA Library Quantification kit. Every immunoSEQ 96-well plate was sequenced on a separate single-read 150-cycle Illumina NextSeq 550 flow cell. The source study handled its data this way. Because the immunoSEQ output included only junctional sequences and no quality scores, the filtering could not be the same as the filtering used for full-length reads. Sequences were annotated with PyIR, a Python wrapper for IgBLAST v1.9, and V/J genes and CDR3 were assigned using IMGT germline references. Reads with weak V/J assignments (E-value above 1e-6), missing CDR3, stop codons, out-of-frame junctions, or ambiguous translated residues were removed. V3J clonotypes were defined as sequences sharing the same inferred V gene, J gene, and CDR3 amino acid sequence. To compute the percentage overlap between repertoires, the number of shared unique clonotypes was divided by the size of the smaller repertoire. RTK rarefaction, the Chao1 estimator, and Recon v2.1 estimates of unobserved clonotypes were used to assess repertoire richness. For all TCRbeta clonotypes obtained by the gDNA method from a handful of donors, generation probabilities were computed with OLGA. The source is immuneACCESS, and TCRdb retained only in-frame sequences with V and J called. Part of the clones is not carried over; for the studies checked, unresolved V genes explain less than half of this, and the remainder is unexplained. V, J and clone size reflect that table, while D and trimming were determined from the DNA. The sample profile shows some 1.5 million clones; about 98% of them were found once. 0.4% to 0.45% of the sample comes from the top ten.

Sequences MNHEY (CDR1) and SVGAGI (CDR2) are obtained from the germline V gene. Trimming leaves V shorter by 0 bases and J shorter by 3 bases, with the junction holding 6 bases beyond the gene matches. Spanning cysteine to phenylalanine, the CDR3 consists of 16 amino acids. Solely the CDR3 DNA is kept, with 48 bases framed from the first base. Donors were healthy HIV-negative adults with no recently reported acute infections or vaccinations. All donors were Caucasian adults living in Nashville, Tennessee, USA. Magnetic negative selection was used to enrich CD4+ T cells, after which naive cells were positively selected on CD45RA and the negative fraction became the memory subset. Blood was collected by leukapheresis, and PBMCs were isolated by Ficoll-Histopaque density gradient centrifugation and then cryopreserved in liquid nitrogen vapor phase. Purity and quantity of every magnetically sorted T cell population were checked by analytical flow cytometry. Genomic DNA was isolated from each sorted fraction and quantified by UV absorbance on a Nanodrop 2000c.

This sequence was found in a man aged 30-40 years in good health. The V and J segments used are TRBV6-5 and TRBJ2-3; the junction holds 7 bases that match TRBD2. What was sequenced was naive CD4+ T cells sorted from blood. Interpreted using the paper, the cell subset or site label stands for: CD45RA+ positively selected. The DNA is as follows: TGTGCCAGCAGTTACTCGGCGGGAGTTATTACAGATACGCAGTATTTT. Its coded protein is CASSYSAGVITDTQYF.